This passage covers 6 T cell receptor beta chains from one sample sequenced in a study of CXCR3-negative and CXCR3-positive naive CD8 T cells. Points from the study as a whole: More hydrophobic TRB CDR3s were found in CXCR3-positive naive cells than in CXCR3-negative naive cells.

With UMI labels, 5' RACE was used to prepare the TRB cDNA libraries. Using the 5' RACE reads, TCRdb records one entry per CDR3 protein without DNA. Its table lists some 47,000 distinct CDR3 sequences. No antigen has been assigned to these receptors. Sequencing was carried out using naive CXCR3+ CD8+ T cells from blood. The subset denotes: CD45RO-CCR7+CD27+CD95- naive CD8+ T cells expressing CXCR3 (TNR3+). The receptor source for this set is a human donor in good health. Some clones in this sample may be carry-over from other donors' samples.

CDR3 in amino acids: CASSYSPGRINNEQFF. The chain combines TRBV6-6 with TRBJ2-1; TCRdb's D gene call, TRBD1, goes unchecked for lack of DNA. Germline assignment: CDR1 MNHNY and CDR2 SVGAGI (reference sequence). The CDR3 totals 16 residues.

V is TRBV6-5 and J is TRBJ2-2; TCRdb selects TRBD2, and the lack of DNA leaves this call unchecked. Germline CDR1 is MNHEY and CDR2 is SVGAGI. The CDR3 spans 18 residues. CDR3 sequence reads: CASRTLGLAGANTGELFF.

The chain links TRBV27 to TRBJ2-7. The CDR3 is 13 amino acids. The germline V gene encodes CDR1 MNHEY and CDR2 SMNVEV (reference sequence). The CDR3 sequence is CASSLAGSYEQYF.

This rearrangement joins TRBV13 to TRBJ2-7. The CDR3 extends over 15 amino acids. Germline V gene data show CDR1 as PRHDT and CDR2 as FYEKMQ (reference sequence). The CDR3 reads CASSFVQTSSYEQYF.

The gene calls are TRBV6-4 and TRBJ2-3; TCRdb's D gene call, TRBD2, goes unchecked for lack of DNA. The germline CDR1 and CDR2 sequences are MRHNA and SNTAGT. This CDR3 spans 14 amino acids. The CDR3 reads CAISEGLETDTQYF.

The gene calls are TRBV19 and TRBJ1-2; TCRdb lists TRBD1, though no DNA is available to test this call. The CDR3 totals 14 residues. Germline lookup yields CDR1 LNHDA and CDR2 SQIVND (reference sequence). The CDR3 here is CASSIQGAYYGYTF.